Presented here are 14 T cell receptor beta chains from one specimen sequenced in a study of T cell responses to AZD1222 COVID-19 vaccine. Sequencing was performed with immunoSEQ multiplex PCR; in TCRdb, only in-frame clones are kept and a portion is missing. The table has approximately 130,000 clones, 88% seen once. Sequenced material: peripheral blood, taken 28 days after the second AZD1222 dose. These receptors all stem from an adult who received the AZD1222 COVID-19 vaccine.

This chain joins TRBV6-5 and TRBJ2-3; unclear D gene. CDR3 size: 14 residues. The germline gives CDR1 MNHEY, CDR2 SVGAGI. V gave up 4 bases and J gave up 1 base, with 9 bases separating them. The CDR3 protein is CASSFNHGTDTQYF. The CDR3 DNA is TGTGCCAGCAGTTTCAATCATGGCACAGATACGCAGTATTTT.

The chain has TRBV7-2 and TRBJ2-1; 12 positions agree with TRBD2. The ends lost 1 base at V and 10 bases at J; junction bases unmatched: 5. Germline loops: CDR1 SGHTA, CDR2 FQGNSA. The CDR3 runs to 15 residues. The CDR3 protein is CASSLGTSGAREQFF. In DNA form, the CDR3 reads TGTGCCAGCAGCTTAGGGACTAGCGGGGCCCGGGAGCAGTTCTTC.

The genes are TRBV19 and TRBJ1-2; a weak D match, TRBD1 (6 bases). V was shortened by 3 bases and J by 6 bases, with 17 bases between the two germline ends. CDR3 length equals 15 residues. Germline-derived CDR1 and CDR2 are LNHDA and SQIVND (reference sequence). CDR3 in amino acids: CASSIALRGGDGYTF. The CDR3 bases are TGTGCCAGTAGTATCGCTCTCAGGGGAGGAGATGGCTACACCTTC.

V usage is TRBV6-6 and J usage is TRBJ1-1, with 7 bases fitting TRBD1. The CDR3 contains 16 residues. The V segment lost 8 bases and the J segment 0 bases; nucleotides outside the gene matches: 12. Germline V lookup: CDR1 MNHNY, CDR2 SVGAGI (reference sequence). The CDR3, as DNA: TGTGCCAGCTCCTACTGGGACAGTCCGATGAACACTGAAGCTTTCTTT. Encoded protein: CASSYWDSPMNTEAFF.

The chain links TRBV3-1 (or the pseudogene TRBV3-2) to TRBJ2-7; 9 positions agree with TRBD2. Germline trimming cut 1 base from V and 2 bases from J; bases unmatched to any gene: 18. The germline CDR1 and CDR2 sequences are LGHDT and YNNKEL (reference sequence). The CDR3 is 20 amino acids. CDR3 region: CASSQGPTSGRGGPAYEQYF. The CDR3 bases are TGTGCCAGCAGCCAAGGACCGACTAGCGGCCGAGGAGGACCCGCCTACGAGCAGTACTTC.

This clone occurred a few times. The chain uses TRBV30 and TRBJ1-6, with D perhaps TRBD1 (6 bases). Germline assignment: CDR1 GTSNPN and CDR2 SVGIG (reference sequence). CDR3 size: 14 residues. CDR3 region: CAVTGMAYNSPLHF. The CDR3 nucleotides read TGTGCGGTAACAGGGATGGCGTATAATTCACCCCTCCACTTT. The whole variable domain, remainder taken from reference TRBV30 and TRBJ1-6, is SQTIHQWPATLVQPVGSPLSLECTVEGTSNPNLYWYRQAAGRGLQLLFYSVGIGQISSEVPQNLSASRPQDRQFILSSKKLLLSDSGFYLCAVTGMAYNSPLHFGNGTRLTVT.

The rearrangement uses TRBV29-1 and TRBJ2-1; 12 nucleotides match TRBD2. Germline V gene sequence: CDR1 SQVTM, CDR2 ANQGSEA. After removal of 4 bases from V and 4 bases from J, the junction contained 5 bases not matched to a gene. The CDR3 is made up of 15 amino acids. CDR3 bases: TGCAGCGTTGTAGCTAGCGGGGGGGCTTACAATGAGCAGTTCTTC. It is translated as CSVVASGGAYNEQFF.

The chain joins TRBV19 to TRBJ1-1; tentative D call: TRBD1 (6 bases). CDR3 length equals 16 residues. With 0 bases removed from V and 0 bases from J, the gap between germline ends came to 11 bases. Germline CDR1 is LNHDA and CDR2 is SQIVND (reference sequence). CDR3 DNA sequence: TGTGCCAGTAGTATAGATGGGGGACATTTGAACACTGAAGCTTTCTTT. It is translated as CASSIDGGHLNTEAFF.

V gene TRBV2 combines with J gene TRBJ1-6, with 7 bases fitting TRBD1. V gave up 6 bases and J gave up 4 bases; unmatched junction bases: 12. In germline, CDR1 is SNHLY, CDR2 FYNNEI. CDR3 size: 17 residues. CDR3 residues: CASSYPRDRHYNSPLHF. The CDR3 coding sequence is TGTGCCAGCAGCTACCCCCGGGACAGACATTATAATTCACCCCTCCACTTT.

CDR3 DNA sequence: TGTGCCAGCAGCCCGAGGGGAACTAATGAAAAACTGTTTTTT. This encodes CASSPRGTNEKLFF. J is TRBJ1-4 and V is TRBV7-9; D perhaps matches TRBD1 (5 bases). Germline loops: CDR1 SEHNR, CDR2 FQNEAQ (reference sequence). There are 14 residues in the CDR3. Trimming left V 5 bases short and J 1 base short, with 8 bases between. The entire variable domain, with the rest obtained from reference TRBV7-9 and TRBJ1-4, is as follows: DTGVSQNPRHKITKRGQNVTFRCDPISEHNRLYWYRQTLGQGPEFLTYFQNEAQLEKSRLLSDRFSAERPKGSFSTLEIQRTEQGDSAMYLCASSPRGTNEKLFFGSGTQLSVL.

This rearrangement joins TRBV4-2 to TRBJ2-3; TRBD2 matches 7 bases. Germline CDR1 reads LGHNA; CDR2 reads YNFKEQ. The CDR3 runs to 18 residues. J gave up 3 bases and V 1 base, and 13 bases lay outside the gene matches. In DNA, the CDR3 is TGTGCCAGCAGCCAAGTTTTCAGCGGGGATGGGTATACAGATACGCAGTATTTT. Residues: CASSQVFSGDGYTDTQYF.

The chain combines TRBV3-1 (or the pseudogene TRBV3-2) with TRBJ1-1; D is ambiguous. Germline CDR1 LGHDT, CDR2 YNNKEL (reference sequence). V was pared by 0 bases and J by 3 bases, with 2 bases between. The CDR3 spans 12 residues. CDR3 bases: TGTGCCAGCAGCCAAGAGTACACTGAAGCTTTCTTT. Protein sequence: CASSQEYTEAFF.

V usage is TRBV27 and J usage is TRBJ1-3, with 9 positions matching TRBD1. Germline V gives CDR1 MNHEY, CDR2 SMNVEV (reference sequence). CDR3 length: 14 amino acids. With V trimmed by 5 bases and J by 7 bases, 6 bases remained unmatched. CDR3 bases: TGTGCCAGCAGTCCCCGGGACAGGGTGAACACCATATATTTT. It is translated as CASSPRDRVNTIYF.

The chain uses TRBV3-1 (or the pseudogene TRBV3-2) and TRBJ1-2; maybe TRBD1 (5 bases). The V gene lost 4 bases and the J gene lost 2 bases, with 8 bases spanning the gap. CDR1 and CDR2 (germline): LGHDT, YNNKEL (reference sequence). The CDR3 contains 13 residues. The CDR3 coding sequence is TGTGCCAGCAGCCCTCCAGGGAACTATGGCTACACCTTC. Encoded protein: CASSPPGNYGYTF.